What follows are 20 T cell receptor beta chains derived from one specimen sequenced in a study of spatial heterogeneity in lung cancer. The time point here: sample taken at primary tumor resection. Unsorted whole RNA from tumor, nontumor lung or frozen PBMC underwent sequencing. TCRdb fed the 5' RACE reads into MiXCR, producing one record per CDR3 protein. The sample carries around 75,000 distinct CDR3 sequences, 13% recorded once. The sequences come from PBMCs, collected at surgery. Every receptor here comes from a male donor with early-stage non-small cell lung cancer.

This clonotype was observed a few times. The rearrangement uses TRBV3-1 and TRBJ2-5; 10 bases fit TRBD2. Germline CDR1 is LGHDT and CDR2 is YNNKEL (reference sequence). After removal of 4 bases from V and 1 base from J, the junction contained 9 bases not matched to a gene. The CDR3 has 17 residues. The CDR3 is CASSPRSGRAIQETQYF. In nucleotides, the CDR3 is TGTGCCAGCAGCCCCCGCAGCGGGAGGGCTATCCAAGAGACCCAGTACTTC.

This clonotype was detected a few times. The rearrangement joins TRBV20-1 to TRBJ2-4; D perhaps matches TRBD1 (6 bases). This CDR3 has 17 amino acids. Germline lookup yields CDR1 DFQATT and CDR2 SNEGSKA (reference sequence). V was cut by 0 bases and J by 3 bases, with 18 bases left in between. DNA of the CDR3: TGCAGTGCTAGAGATTCAGGGGTGGGCTTAATCAAAAACATTCAGTACTTC. It codes for CSARDSGVGLIKNIQYF.

The chain couples TRBV27 to TRBJ2-1; TRBD2 might be the D (5 bases). CDR1 is MNHEY, CDR2 SMNVEV, per germline (reference sequence). The CDR3 runs 13 residues. V was clipped by 5 bases and J by 9 bases, with 14 bases between them. CDR3: CASSATRKGEQFF. In DNA form, the CDR3 reads TGTGCCAGCAGTGCTACTAGGAAGGGTGAGCAGTTCTTC.

This clonotype has just a few counts. V is TRBV5-4 and J is TRBJ2-5; 7 bases map to TRBD1. Germline V lookup: CDR1 SGHNT, CDR2 YYREEE (reference sequence). The junction had 6 bases not matched to a gene; V was cut back by 2 bases and J by 2 bases. The CDR3 sequence is 15 residues long. The CDR3 DNA reads TGTGCCAGCAGCTTCCTTACGGGACAGCAAGAGACCCAGTACTTC. Its protein product is CASSFLTGQQETQYF. The full variable domain, in which reference TRBV5-4 and TRBJ2-5 provide the parts outside the CDR3, is ETGVTQSPTHLIKTRGQQVTLRCSSQSGHNTVSWYQQALGQGPQFIFQYYREEENGRGNFPPRFSGLQFPNYSSELNVNALELDDSALYLCASSFLTGQQETQYFGPGTRLLVL.

This clonotype has at least ten counts. The chain recombines TRBV10-3 with TRBJ2-1, with TRBD1 identical over 9 bases. The CDR3 consists of 13 residues. Germline V gives CDR1 ENHRY, CDR2 SYGVKD. The ends lost 8 bases at V and 1 base at J; junction bases unmatched: 0. In DNA form, the CDR3 reads TGTGCCATCGGGACAGGGTCCTACAATGAGCAGTTCTTC. Translation gives CAIGTGSYNEQFF.

This clonotype turned up a few times. J is TRBJ2-1 and V is TRBV5-1, with D tentatively TRBD2 (5 bases). Trimming left V 4 bases short and J 8 bases short, with 10 bases between. Germline CDR1 and CDR2: SGHRS and YFSETQ. CDR3 length: 12 residues. CDR3 in amino acids: CASSQEVYEQFF. CDR3 nucleotides: TGCGCCAGCAGCCAGGAGGTGTATGAGCAGTTCTTC.

V and J are TRBV7-9 and TRBJ2-5; D remains ambiguous. CDR1 and CDR2 (germline): SEHNR, FQNEAQ (reference sequence). This CDR3 contains 13 residues. The germline V and J ends were trimmed by 1 base and 5 bases, with 8 bases remaining between them. The CDR3 bases are TGTGCCAGCAGCTTAGGGGGAACCGAGACCCAGTACTTC. Amino acid sequence: CASSLGGTETQYF.

This chain connects TRBV27 to TRBJ1-1, with no clear D. Germline V lookup: CDR1 MNHEY, CDR2 SMNVEV (reference sequence). The CDR3 spans 14 residues. Trimming removed 4 bases from V and 0 bases from J, with 9 bases in between. CDR3 amino acids: CASSSPLLNTEAFF. The CDR3 DNA follows: TGTGCCAGCAGTTCACCCCTACTGAACACTGAAGCTTTCTTT.

V usage is TRBV27 and J usage is TRBJ1-6, with 11 positions matching TRBD1. The length of the CDR3 is 16 residues. Per the germline V gene, CDR1 is MNHEY and CDR2 is SMNVEV (reference sequence). V lost 6 bases and J lost 6; bases outside the gene matches: 7. Written as DNA, the CDR3 is TGTGCCAGCAGCTTGACCGGGACAGGGGGTAATTCACCCCTCCACTTT. Protein sequence: CASSLTGTGGNSPLHF.

This chain uses TRBV11-2 with TRBJ2-6, with a tentative D call TRBD2 (5 bases). Germline CDR1 is SGHAT and CDR2 is FQNNGV. Trimming left V 2 bases short and J 1 base short, with 12 bases between. This CDR3 comprises 17 residues. In nucleotides, the CDR3 is TGTGCCAGCAGCTTAACGGGAAAGCGTTCTGGGGCCAACGTCCTGACTTTC. Translating it yields CASSLTGKRSGANVLTF.

In DNA form, the CDR3 reads TGTGCCAGCAGTGAATCATGGATCGGGTACGAGCAGTACTTC. Its translation is CASSESWIGYEQYF. The rearrangement links TRBV2 to TRBJ2-7; D remains unclear. This CDR3 contains 14 residues. Trimming took 2 bases from V and 4 from J, leaving 12 bases between them. Germline V lookup: CDR1 SNHLY, CDR2 FYNNEI. The whole variable domain, filled in from reference TRBV2 and TRBJ2-7, reads EPEVTQTPSHQVTQMGQEVILRCVPISNHLYFYWYRQILGQKVEFLVSFYNNEISEKSEIFDDQFSVERPDGSNFTLKIRSTKLEDSAMYFCASSESWIGYEQYFGPGTRLTVT.

This chain links TRBV4-2 with TRBJ2-1, with 11 positions matching TRBD2. J was trimmed by 0 bases and V by 0 bases; bases with no gene match: 7. Germline V gene lookup returns CDR1 LGHNA and CDR2 YNFKEQ. The CDR3 is made up of 19 amino acids. The chain's CDR3 is CASSQDPQLAGVSYNEQFF. Here the CDR3 DNA reads TGTGCCAGCAGCCAAGATCCCCAACTAGCGGGGGTCTCCTACAATGAGCAGTTCTTC.

At least ten counts were recorded for this clonotype. This sequence joins TRBV5-1 and TRBJ1-1, with 9 bases aligning to TRBD1. Unmatched junction bases numbered 7, after V lost 2 bases and J lost 2 bases. CDR1 is SGHRS and CDR2 is YFSETQ in the germline V gene. The CDR3 is 16 residues long. The CDR3, as DNA: TGCGCCAGCAGCTTAGCCTACAGGGGGCCAAACACTGAAGCTTTCTTT. It yields the protein CASSLAYRGPNTEAFF.

This clonotype has at least ten counts. The CDR3 spells CSANPGVTDEKLFF. For the CDR3, the DNA is TGCAGCGCGAACCCAGGGGTCACGGATGAAAAACTGTTTTTT. The chain uses TRBV29-1 and TRBJ1-4; D may be TRBD1 (6 bases). This CDR3 contains 14 residues. Germline V gene data show CDR1 as SQVTM and CDR2 as ANQGSEA. Trimming pared 7 bases from V and 6 bases from J, leaving 18 bases between.

This clonotype was picked up a small number of times. The genes are TRBV27 and TRBJ1-5; D gene unclear. This CDR3 has 14 residues. The ends were cut back, 4 bases at V and 0 bases at J, with 7 bases in the middle. Germline CDR1 and CDR2: MNHEY and SMNVEV (reference sequence). The CDR3 DNA reads TGTGCCAGCAGTTCGCTAGCTAGCAATCAGCCCCAGCATTTT. It translates to CASSSLASNQPQHF.

V is TRBV27 and J is TRBJ2-1, with 8 bases lining up with TRBD2. The CDR3 has 16 amino acids. CDR1 is MNHEY, CDR2 SMNVEV, per germline (reference sequence). Trimming at V came to 3 bases and at J to 3 bases, leaving 7 bases not matched to a gene. As DNA, the CDR3 is TGTGCCAGCAGTTTGGTGGCGGGAGGTAGCTACAATGAGCAGTTCTTC. Translation gives CASSLVAGGSYNEQFF.

CDR3 residues: CASSLRGQGNQPQHF. The CDR3 region has the DNA TGTGCCAGCAGCTTGCGAGGACAGGGGAATCAGCCCCAGCATTTT. The chain carries TRBV3-1 and TRBJ1-5; 9 nucleotides line up with TRBD1. CDR1 LGHDT and CDR2 YNNKEL come from the germline V gene (reference sequence). The CDR3 totals 15 residues. Trimming removed 5 bases from V and 4 bases from J; junction bases left unmatched: 6.

The chain links TRBV4-1 to TRBJ2-7; 9 bases line up with TRBD1. The CDR3 extends over 17 amino acids. J was trimmed by 5 bases and V by 0 bases; bases with no gene match: 11. The germline V gene encodes CDR1 MGHRA and CDR2 YSYEKL. This chain's CDR3 is CASSQDEVGTGSHEQYF. The CDR3 nucleotides are TGCGCCAGCAGCCAAGATGAGGTCGGGACAGGGTCGCACGAGCAGTACTTC.

This clonotype was counted a few times. The rearrangement links TRBV12-3 or TRBV12-4 to TRBJ2-1; TRBD2 matches 16 bases. This CDR3 contains 18 residues. The J segment lost 1 base and the V segment lost 6 bases, leaving 6 bases of the junction unmatched. CDR3 sequence: CASSPGTSGRGSYNEQFF. As DNA, the CDR3 is TGTGCCAGCAGCCCCGGGACTAGCGGGAGGGGGTCCTACAATGAGCAGTTCTTC.

This clonotype has just a few counts. The chain employs TRBV14 and TRBJ2-5; D tentatively reads TRBD1 or TRBD2 (5 bases each). Germline V CDR1 and CDR2: SGHDN, FVKESK. This CDR3 region has 16 residues. Trimming left V 4 bases short and J 4 bases short, with 19 bases between. The CDR3 loop reads CASSLGYRRYGETQYF. The CDR3 nucleotides are TGTGCCAGCAGCCTCGGGTACAGGAGGTACGGAGAGACCCAGTACTTC.